The following is a T cell receptor beta chain sequence with its context. Its specificity is unknown. Data came from immunoSEQ multiplex PCR; TCRdb stores just in-frame clones and leaves some out. The data show millions of clones, with 85% to 95% seen just once and more than 0.1% held by the top ten. The source of the sample is a study of shared clonotypes between healthy human individuals. At the level of the study: Donor composition was two women and a few men, aged 18 to 49.

The CDR3 loop spans 17 amino acids. The J segment lost 0 bases and the V segment lost 3 bases, leaving 7 bases of the junction unmatched. CDR1 is KGHSH and CDR2 is LQKENI in the germline V gene. Regarding the study as a whole: Sequencing of the sorted subsets was shown by rarefaction to be incomplete despite large depth.

The sample was naive CD4+ T cells sorted from blood. The subset: CD45RA+ positively selected. The sequence came from a young man in good health. This sequence joins TRBV18 and TRBJ1-1, with 10 bases lining up with TRBD1. The DNA of the CDR3 is TGTGCCAGCTCACCTCGACAGGGGGCTATCATGAACACTGAAGCTTTCTTT. Protein product: CASSPRQGAIMNTEAFF.